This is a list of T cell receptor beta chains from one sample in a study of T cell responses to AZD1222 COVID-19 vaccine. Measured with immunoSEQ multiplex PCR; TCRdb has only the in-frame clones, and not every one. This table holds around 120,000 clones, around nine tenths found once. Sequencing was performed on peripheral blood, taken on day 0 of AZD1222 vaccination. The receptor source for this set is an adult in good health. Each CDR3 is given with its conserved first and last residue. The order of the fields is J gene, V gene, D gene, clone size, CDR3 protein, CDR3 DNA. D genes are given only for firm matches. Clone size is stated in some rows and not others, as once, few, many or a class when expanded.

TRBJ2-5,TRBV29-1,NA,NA,CSAVEAGETQYF,TGCAGCGCCGTTGAGGCGGGAGAGACCCAGTACTTC
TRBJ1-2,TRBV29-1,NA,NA,CSVENGLWGYTF,TGCAGCGTTGAAAATGGGCTCTGGGGCTACACCTTC
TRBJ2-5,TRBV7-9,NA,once,CASSLTGPQETQYF,TGTGCCAGCAGCCTGACAGGTCCCCAAGAGACCCAGTACTTC
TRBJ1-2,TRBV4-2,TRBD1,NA,CASSQGTGGYGYTF,TGTGCCAGCAGCCAAGGGACAGGGGGCTATGGCTACACCTTC
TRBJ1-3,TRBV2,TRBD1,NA,CASSVPGTGAYSGNTIYF,TGTGCCAGCAGCGTCCCGGGAACAGGGGCCTACTCTGGAAACACCATATATTTT
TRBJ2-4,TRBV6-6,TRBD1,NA,CASNPQGAGKNIQYF,TGTGCCAGCAATCCACAGGGGGCTGGCAAAAACATTCAGTACTTC
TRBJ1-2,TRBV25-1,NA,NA,CASSDQGTAGGYTF,TGTGCCAGCAGTGACCAGGGGACGGCAGGGGGCTACACCTTC
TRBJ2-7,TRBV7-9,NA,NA,CASSARTALPYEQYF,TGTGCCAGCAGCGCACGGACGGCCCTTCCTTACGAGCAGTACTTC
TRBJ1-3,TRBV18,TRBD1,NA,CASSRGTGSGNTIYF,TGTGCCAGCTCGCGTGGGACAGGCTCTGGAAACACCATATATTTT
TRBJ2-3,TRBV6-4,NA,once,CASSQGLAGDTQYF,TGTGCCAGCAGCCAGGGACTTGCAGGAGATACGCAGTATTTT
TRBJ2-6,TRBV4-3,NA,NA,CASSLQTSSGANVLTF,TGCGCCAGCAGCCTCCAGACTAGCTCTGGGGCCAACGTCCTGACTTTC
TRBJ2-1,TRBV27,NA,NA,CASSLSHGYTMKQFF,TGTGCCAGCAGTTTATCCCACGGCTATACAATGAAGCAGTTCTTC
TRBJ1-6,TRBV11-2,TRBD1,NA,CASSYTGGGNSPLHF,TGTGCCAGCAGTTATACAGGGGGAGGCAATTCACCCCTCCACTTT
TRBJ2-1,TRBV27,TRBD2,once,CASRILAGGSSYNEQFF,TGTGCCAGCAGGATCTTAGCGGGGGGGAGCTCCTACAATGAGCAGTTCTTC
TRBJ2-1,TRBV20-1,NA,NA,CSAGYNEQFF,TGCAGTGCCGGATACAATGAGCAGTTCTTC
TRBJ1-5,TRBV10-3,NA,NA,CAISESELVPQHF,TGTGCCATCAGTGAGTCGGAGCTGGTGCCCCAGCATTTT
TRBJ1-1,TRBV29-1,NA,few,CSGDRKNTEAFF,TGCAGCGGCGACAGGAAGAACACTGAAGCTTTCTTT
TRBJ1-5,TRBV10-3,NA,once,CAISEGPGLNQPQHF,TGTGCCATCAGTGAGGGCCCGGGCCTGAATCAGCCCCAGCATTTT
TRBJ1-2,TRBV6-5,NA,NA,CASSYSGTKNYGYTF,TGTGCCAGCAGTTACTCCGGGACAAAGAACTATGGCTACACCTTC
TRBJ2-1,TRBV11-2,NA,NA,CASSLGSQSSYNEQFF,TGTGCCAGCAGCCTCGGGAGCCAAAGCTCCTACAATGAGCAGTTCTTC
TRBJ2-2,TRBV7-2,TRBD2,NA,CASSLIAGGKTGELFF,TGTGCCAGCAGCTTGATAGCGGGGGGAAAAACCGGGGAGCTGTTTTTT
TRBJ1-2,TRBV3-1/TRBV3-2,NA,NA,CASSQGLGGYTF,TGTGCCAGCAGCCAAGGTCTTGGCGGCTACACCTTC
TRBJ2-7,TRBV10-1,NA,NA,CASSDSDGRGQTYEQYF,TGCGCCAGCAGTGACTCAGACGGGAGGGGGCAGACCTACGAGCAGTACTTC
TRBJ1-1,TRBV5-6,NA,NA,CASTRLRGGGLDTEAFF,TGTGCCAGCACCAGGCTGAGGGGGGGTGGTCTGGACACTGAAGCTTTCTTT
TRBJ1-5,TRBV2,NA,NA,CASSERGNRNQPQHF,TGTGCCAGCAGTGAAAGGGGTAATAGGAATCAGCCCCAGCATTTT
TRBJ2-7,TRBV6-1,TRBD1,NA,CASSDPSTGTGDYEQYF,TGTGCCAGCAGTGACCCTTCAACCGGGACAGGGGATTACGAGCAGTACTTC
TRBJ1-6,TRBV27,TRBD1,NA,CASSLMGQFSYNSPLHF,TGTGCCAGCAGTTTAATGGGACAGTTCTCCTATAATTCACCCCTCCACTTT
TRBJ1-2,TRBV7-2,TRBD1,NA,CASSGRTGMVWTF,TGTGCCAGCAGCGGCAGGACAGGGATGGTTTGGACCTTC
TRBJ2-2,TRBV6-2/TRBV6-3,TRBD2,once,CASSYPGLEGGGELFF,TGTGCCAGCAGTTACCCTGGACTAGAAGGTGGCGGGGAGCTGTTTTTT
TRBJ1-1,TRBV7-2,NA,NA,CASSLVQANTEAFF,TGTGCCAGCAGCTTAGTTCAGGCAAACACTGAAGCTTTCTTT
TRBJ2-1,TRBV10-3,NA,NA,CAISVLERGGNEQFF,TGTGCCATCAGTGTCCTGGAAAGGGGGGGTAATGAGCAGTTCTTC
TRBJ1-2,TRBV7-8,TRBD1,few,CASSPGTGDFGYTF,TGTGCCAGCAGCCCGGGGACAGGAGACTTTGGCTACACCTTC
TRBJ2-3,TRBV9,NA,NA,CASSASQDTQYF,TGTGCCAGCAGCGCCTCACAAGATACGCAGTATTTT
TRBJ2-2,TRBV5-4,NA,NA,CASRNREINTGELFF,TGTGCCAGCAGGAACAGGGAAATTAACACCGGGGAGCTGTTTTTT
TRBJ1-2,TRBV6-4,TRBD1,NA,CASTDRVWSYGYTF,TGTGCCAGCACCGACAGGGTTTGGAGCTATGGCTACACCTTC
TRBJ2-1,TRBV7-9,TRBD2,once,CASSHPSSGRAPPGDEQFF,TGTGCCAGCAGCCATCCATCAAGCGGGAGAGCCCCCCCGGGGGATGAGCAGTTCTTC